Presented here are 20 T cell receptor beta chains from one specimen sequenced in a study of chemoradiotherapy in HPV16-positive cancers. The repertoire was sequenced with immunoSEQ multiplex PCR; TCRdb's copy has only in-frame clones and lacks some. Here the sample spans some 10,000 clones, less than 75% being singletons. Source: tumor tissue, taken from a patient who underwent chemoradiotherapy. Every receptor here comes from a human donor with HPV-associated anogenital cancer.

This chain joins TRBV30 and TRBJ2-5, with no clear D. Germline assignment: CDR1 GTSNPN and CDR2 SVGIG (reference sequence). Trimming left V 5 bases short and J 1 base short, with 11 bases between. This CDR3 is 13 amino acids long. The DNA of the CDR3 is TGTGCCTGGTCCCTCGGACCCCAAGAGACCCAGTACTTC. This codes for CAWSLGPQETQYF.

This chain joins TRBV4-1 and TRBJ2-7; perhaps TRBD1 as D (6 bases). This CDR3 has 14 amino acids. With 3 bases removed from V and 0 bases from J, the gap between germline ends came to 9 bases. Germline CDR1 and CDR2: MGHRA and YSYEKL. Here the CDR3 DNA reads TGCGCCAGCAGCCACCAGACAGGCTCCTACGAGCAGTACTTC. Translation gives CASSHQTGSYEQYF.

CDR3 residues: CASSPGQNTEAFF. In DNA form, the CDR3 reads TGTGCCAGCAGTCCTGGACAAAACACTGAAGCTTTCTTT. The chain combines TRBV28 with TRBJ1-1, with TRBD1 as a possible D gene (5 bases). CDR1 is MDHEN and CDR2 is SYDVKM in the germline V gene. This CDR3 contains 13 residues. V was pared by 5 bases and J by 2 bases, with 9 bases between.

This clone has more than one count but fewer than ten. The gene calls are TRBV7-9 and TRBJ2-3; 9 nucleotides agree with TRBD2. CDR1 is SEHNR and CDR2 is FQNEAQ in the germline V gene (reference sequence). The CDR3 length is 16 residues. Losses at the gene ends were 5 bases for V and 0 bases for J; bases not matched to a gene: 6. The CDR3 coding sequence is TGTGCCAGCAGCATGGGGACTAGCAGGAGCACAGATACGCAGTATTTT. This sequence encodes CASSMGTSRSTDTQYF. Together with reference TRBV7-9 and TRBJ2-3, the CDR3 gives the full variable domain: DTGVSQNPRHKITKRGQNVTFRCDPISEHNRLYWYRQTLGQGPEFLTYFQNEAQLEKSRLLSDRFSAERPKGSFSTLEIQRTEQGDSAMYLCASSMGTSRSTDTQYFGPGTRLTVL.

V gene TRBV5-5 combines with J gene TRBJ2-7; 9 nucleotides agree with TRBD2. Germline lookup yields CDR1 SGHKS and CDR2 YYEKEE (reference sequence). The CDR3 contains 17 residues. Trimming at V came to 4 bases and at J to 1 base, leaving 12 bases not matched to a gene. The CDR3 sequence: CASSGRGQREASYEQYF. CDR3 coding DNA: TGTGCCAGCAGCGGGAGGGGACAGCGGGAGGCTTCCTACGAGCAGTACTTC. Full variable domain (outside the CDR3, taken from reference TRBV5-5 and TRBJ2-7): DAGVTQSPTHLIKTRGQQVTLRCSPISGHKSVSWYQQVLGQGPQFIFQYYEKEERGRGNFPDRFSARQFPNYSSELNVNALLLGDSALYLCASSGRGQREASYEQYFGPGTRLTVT.

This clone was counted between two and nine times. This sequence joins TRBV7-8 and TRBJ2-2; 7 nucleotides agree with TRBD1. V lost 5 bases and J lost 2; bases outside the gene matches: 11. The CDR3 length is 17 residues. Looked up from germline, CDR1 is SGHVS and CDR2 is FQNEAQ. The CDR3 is CASSRRPGTANTGELFF. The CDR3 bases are TGTGCCAGCAGCCGACGCCCGGGGACAGCCAACACCGGGGAGCTGTTTTTT.

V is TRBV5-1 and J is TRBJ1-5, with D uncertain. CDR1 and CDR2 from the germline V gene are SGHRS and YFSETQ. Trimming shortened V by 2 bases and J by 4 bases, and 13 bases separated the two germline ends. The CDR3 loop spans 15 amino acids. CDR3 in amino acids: CASSLSGTENQPQHF. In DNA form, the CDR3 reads TGCGCCAGCAGCTTATCAGGAACCGAAAATCAGCCCCAGCATTTT.

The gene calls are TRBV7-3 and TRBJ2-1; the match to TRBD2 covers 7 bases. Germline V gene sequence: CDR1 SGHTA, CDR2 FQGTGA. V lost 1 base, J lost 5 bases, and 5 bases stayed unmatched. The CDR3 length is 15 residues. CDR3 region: CASSLIASGHNEQFF. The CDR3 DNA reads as TGTGCCAGCAGCTTAATAGCTAGCGGCCACAATGAGCAGTTCTTC.

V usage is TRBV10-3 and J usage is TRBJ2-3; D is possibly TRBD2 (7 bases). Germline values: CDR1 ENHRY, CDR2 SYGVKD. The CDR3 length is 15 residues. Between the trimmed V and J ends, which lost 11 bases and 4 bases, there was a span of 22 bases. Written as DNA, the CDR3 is TGTGCCTGCCGGGGGGCAGCTTCTTCTGCAGATACGCAGTATTTT. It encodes CACRGAASSADTQYF.

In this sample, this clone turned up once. The CDR3 spells CASAWTGETEAFF. The CDR3 DNA reads as TGCGCCAGCGCCTGGACAGGTGAGACTGAAGCTTTCTTT. V and J are TRBV5-1 and TRBJ1-1; 7 nucleotides agree with TRBD1. CDR1 and CDR2 (germline): SGHRS, YFSETQ. The V and J ends lost 7 bases and 5 bases, in that order; junction bases with no gene match: 8. This CDR3 is built from 13 residues.

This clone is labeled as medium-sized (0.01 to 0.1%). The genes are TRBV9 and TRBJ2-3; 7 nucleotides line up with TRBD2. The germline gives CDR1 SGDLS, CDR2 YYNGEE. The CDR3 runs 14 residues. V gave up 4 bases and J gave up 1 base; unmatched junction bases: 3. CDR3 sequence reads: CASSPSGGTDTQYF. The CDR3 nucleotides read TGTGCCAGCAGCCCTAGCGGAGGCACAGATACGCAGTATTTT. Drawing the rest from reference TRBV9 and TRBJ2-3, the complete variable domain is DSGVTQTPKHLITATGQRVTLRCSPRSGDLSVYWYQQSLDQGLQFLIQYYNGEERAKGNILERFSAQQFPDLHSELNLSSLELGDSALYFCASSPSGGTDTQYFGPGTRLTVL.

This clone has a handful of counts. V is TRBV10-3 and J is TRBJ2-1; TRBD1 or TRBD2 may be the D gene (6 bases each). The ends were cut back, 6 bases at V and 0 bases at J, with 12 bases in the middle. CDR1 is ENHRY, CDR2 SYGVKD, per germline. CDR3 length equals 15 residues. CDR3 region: CAIRPGGGSYNEQFF. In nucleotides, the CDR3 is TGTGCCATCAGGCCCGGGGGCGGCTCCTACAATGAGCAGTTCTTC.

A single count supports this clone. The CDR3 DNA is TGTGCCAGCAGTGAGGGGGACCGTTATAGCAATCAGCCCCAGCATTTT. Amino acid sequence: CASSEGDRYSNQPQHF. This chain joins TRBV2 and TRBJ1-5, with D possibly matching TRBD1 (5 bases). The V end was cut by 3 bases, the J end by 0 bases, with 12 bases between. This CDR3 contains 16 residues. Germline V gene lookup returns CDR1 SNHLY and CDR2 FYNNEI.

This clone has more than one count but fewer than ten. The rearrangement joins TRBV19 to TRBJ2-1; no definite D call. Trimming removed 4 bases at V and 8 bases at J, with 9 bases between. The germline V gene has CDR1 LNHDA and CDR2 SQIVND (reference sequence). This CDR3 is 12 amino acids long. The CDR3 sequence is CASSTHRDEQFF. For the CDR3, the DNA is TGTGCCAGTAGTACCCATCGGGATGAGCAGTTCTTC. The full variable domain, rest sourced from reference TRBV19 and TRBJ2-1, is DGGITQSPKYLFRKEGQNVTLSCEQNLNHDAMYWYRQDPGQGLRLIYYSQIVNDFQKGDIAEGYSVSREKKESFPLTVTSAQKNPTAFYLCASSTHRDEQFFGPGTRLTVL.

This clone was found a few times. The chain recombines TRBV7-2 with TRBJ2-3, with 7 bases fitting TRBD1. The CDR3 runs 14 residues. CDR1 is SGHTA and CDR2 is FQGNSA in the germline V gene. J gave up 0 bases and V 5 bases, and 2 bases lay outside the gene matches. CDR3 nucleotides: TGTGCCAGCAGCCCGGGACAGAGCACAGATACGCAGTATTTT. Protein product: CASSPGQSTDTQYF.

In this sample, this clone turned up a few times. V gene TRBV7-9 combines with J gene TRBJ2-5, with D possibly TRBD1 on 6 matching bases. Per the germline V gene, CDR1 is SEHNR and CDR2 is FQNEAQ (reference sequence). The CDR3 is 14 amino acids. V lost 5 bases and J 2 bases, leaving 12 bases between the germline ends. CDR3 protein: CASSPTGWQETQYF. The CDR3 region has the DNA TGTGCCAGCAGCCCTACAGGGTGGCAAGAGACCCAGTACTTC.

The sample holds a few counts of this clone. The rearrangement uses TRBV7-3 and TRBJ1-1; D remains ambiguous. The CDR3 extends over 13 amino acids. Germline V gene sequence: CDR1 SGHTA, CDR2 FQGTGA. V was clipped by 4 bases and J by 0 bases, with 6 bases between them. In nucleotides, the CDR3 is TGTGCCAGCAGCTACCGAATGAACACTGAAGCTTTCTTT. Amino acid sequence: CASSYRMNTEAFF.

The CDR3 coding sequence is TGCGCCAGCAGCTTAGGGGGGGGGACCGCACAGACGGCTGAAGCTTTCTTT. Protein product: CASSLGGGTAQTAEAFF. The chain has TRBV5-1 and TRBJ1-1, with TRBD1 as a possible D gene (6 bases). V gave up 2 bases and J gave up 6 bases, with 23 bases separating them. CDR3 length: 17 amino acids. Per the germline V gene, CDR1 is SGHRS and CDR2 is YFSETQ.

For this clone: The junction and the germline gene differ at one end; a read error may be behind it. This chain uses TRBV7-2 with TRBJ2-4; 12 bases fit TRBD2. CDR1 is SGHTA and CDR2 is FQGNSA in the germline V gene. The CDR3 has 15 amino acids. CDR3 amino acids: CASSLAGGPGNIQYF. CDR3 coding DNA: TGTGCCAGCAGCCTAGCGGGAGGGCCGGGAAACATTCAGTACTTC.

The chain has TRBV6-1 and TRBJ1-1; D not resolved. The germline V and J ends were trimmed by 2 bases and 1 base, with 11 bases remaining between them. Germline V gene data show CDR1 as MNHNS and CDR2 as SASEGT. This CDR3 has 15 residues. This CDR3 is CASSEFGVTNTEAFF. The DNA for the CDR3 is TGTGCCAGCAGTGAATTTGGAGTGACGAACACTGAAGCTTTCTTT.